The clone carrying this T cell receptor beta chain was seen a few times. CDR1 is LGHDT, CDR2 YNNKEL, per germline (reference sequence). This CDR3 is 14 amino acids long. The V segment lost 8 bases and the J segment 5 bases; nucleotides outside the gene matches: 8. Sequencing was performed with immunoSEQ multiplex PCR; in TCRdb, only in-frame clones are kept and a portion is missing. Counted here are fewer than 500,000 clones, 70% to 90% occurring once; the ten biggest clones make up just under 2%. The source of the sample is a study of blood T cell repertoires in COVID-19. Across the whole study: T cells, B-cell-depleted T cells, or PBMCs supplied cDNA or gDNA.

This TCR came from a woman under 30 with acute COVID-19. The chain carries TRBV3-1 (or the pseudogene TRBV3-2) and TRBJ2-3; 9 nucleotides match TRBD1. Sequenced input: PBMCs or T cells enriched from blood (not recorded which). The CDR3 reads CASGYRGRQDTQYF. The DNA of the CDR3 is TGTGCCAGCGGGTACAGGGGGCGTCAAGATACGCAGTATTTT.